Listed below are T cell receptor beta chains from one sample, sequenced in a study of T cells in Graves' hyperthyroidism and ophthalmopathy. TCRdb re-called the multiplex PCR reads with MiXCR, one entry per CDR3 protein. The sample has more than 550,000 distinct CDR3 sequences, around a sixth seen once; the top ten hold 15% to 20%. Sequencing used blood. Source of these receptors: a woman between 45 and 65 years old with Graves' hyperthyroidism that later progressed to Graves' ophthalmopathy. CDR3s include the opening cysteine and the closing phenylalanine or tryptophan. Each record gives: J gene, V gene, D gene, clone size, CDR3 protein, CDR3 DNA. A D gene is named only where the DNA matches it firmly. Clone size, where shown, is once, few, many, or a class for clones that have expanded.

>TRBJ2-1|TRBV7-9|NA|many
CASSPQAQFLGEQFF
TGTGCCAGCAGCCCCCAAGCGCAGTTCTTGGGTGAGCAGTTCTTC
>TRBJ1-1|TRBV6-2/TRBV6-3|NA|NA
CASSYRFKGHTEAFF
TGTGCCAGCAGTTACAGGTTTAAAGGGCACACTGAAGCTTTCTTT
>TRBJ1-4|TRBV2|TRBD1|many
CASRPTGGREKLFF
TGTGCCAGCAGGCCGACAGGGGGCAGGGAAAAACTGTTTTTT
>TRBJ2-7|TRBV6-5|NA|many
CASSYSARDSYYEQYF
TGTGCCAGCAGTTACTCGGCCCGAGACTCCTACTACGAGCAGTACTTC
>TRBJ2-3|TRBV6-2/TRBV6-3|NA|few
CASSLNRGGDTQYF
TGTGCCAGCAGTTTGAACAGGGGAGGAGATACGCAGTATTTT
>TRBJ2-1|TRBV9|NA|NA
CASSVVLRGEQFF
TGTGCCAGCAGCGTAGTTTTGCGGGGTGAGCAGTTCTTC
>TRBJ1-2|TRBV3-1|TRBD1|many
CASSQETGTGVDGYTF
TGTGCCAGCAGCCAAGAAACCGGGACAGGCGTTGATGGCTACACCTTC
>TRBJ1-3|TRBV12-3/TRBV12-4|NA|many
CASSLGGLLFGNTIYF
TGTGCCAGCAGTTTGGGAGGGCTATTATTTGGAAACACCATATATTTT
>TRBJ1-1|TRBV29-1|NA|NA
CSVYRDGHEAFF
TGCAGCGTTTACCGGGACGGTCATGAAGCTTTCTTT
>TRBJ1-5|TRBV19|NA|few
CASKGLWGNQPQHF
TGTGCCAGTAAGGGACTGTGGGGAAATCAGCCCCAGCATTTT
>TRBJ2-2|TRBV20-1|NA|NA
CSASTLPNTGELFF
TGCAGTGCCTCGACATTACCGAACACCGGGGAGCTGTTTTTT
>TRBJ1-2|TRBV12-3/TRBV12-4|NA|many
CASRHDTGNYGYTF
TGTGCCAGCAGACATGACACGGGGAACTATGGCTACACCTTC
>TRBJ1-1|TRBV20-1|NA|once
CSASPLSGGVRTEAFF
TGCAGTGCTAGTCCCTTAAGTGGGGGAGTACGCACTGAAGCTTTCTTT
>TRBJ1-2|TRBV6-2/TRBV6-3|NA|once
CASSYRRDSGYTF
TGTGCCAGCAGTTACCGGAGAGACAGTGGCTACACCTTC
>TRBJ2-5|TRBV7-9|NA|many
CASSLAARETQYF
TGTGCCAGCAGCTTAGCAGCTCGGGAGACCCAGTACTTC
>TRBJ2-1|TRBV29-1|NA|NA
CSVIPWNEQFF
TGCAGCGTTATCCCCTGGAATGAGCAGTTCTTC
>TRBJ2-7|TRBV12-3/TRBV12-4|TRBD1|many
CASSLTGEPTYEQYF
TGTGCCAGCAGTTTAACAGGGGAGCCGACCTACGAGCAGTACTTC
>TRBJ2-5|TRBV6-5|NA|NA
CASSYSGGTKTQYF
TGTGCCAGCAGTTACTCTGGGGGTACAAAGACCCAGTACTTC